This paragraph covers one TCR beta chain sequence. Repertoires were generated with immunoSEQ multiplex PCR, while TCRdb's copy carries only in-frame clones and drops some. Of around 95,000 clones detected, more than 70% appear once; the ten largest clones hold 4% to 5%. This sample stems from a study of T cell responses to AZD1222 COVID-19 vaccine. Trimming took off 2 bases at V and 15 bases at J, with 11 bases between the two ends. The CDR3 sequence is 11 residues long. Germline V gene data show CDR1 as MDHEN and CDR2 as SYDVKM. The specimen was peripheral blood, collected on day 0 of MenACWY control vaccination. V and J are TRBV28 and TRBJ1-5, with a weak D call TRBD1 (5 bases). The sequence was obtained from an adult in good health. CDR3 sequence: CASSLTGPTHF. Written as DNA, the CDR3 is TGTGCCAGCAGTTTAACGGGACCGACGCATTTT.